The 4 T cell receptor beta chains given below trace back to one sample, sequenced in a study of blood T cell repertoires in COVID-19. The table came from immunoSEQ multiplex PCR; TCRdb's copy has only in-frame clones and leaves some out. The data contain approximately 150,000 clones, around nine tenths of them singletons. The sequencing sample was made of peripheral blood. All receptors derive from a man aged 55 to 70 with active or convalescent COVID-19.

This clone showed up just once. V gene TRBV12-3 or TRBV12-4 combines with J gene TRBJ2-7; D remains ambiguous. This CDR3 is 11 amino acids long. Trimming removed 4 bases at V and 3 bases at J, with 4 bases between. In nucleotides, the CDR3 is TGTGCCAGCAGTTCCCTCTACGAGCAGTACTTC. Translating gives CASSSLYEQYF.

The V gene is TRBV6-2 or TRBV6-3, the J gene TRBJ2-4; TRBD2 agrees at 9 bases. The CDR3 loop spans 19 amino acids. From germline, CDR1 is MNHEY and CDR2 SVGEGT. With 2 bases clipped from V and 0 bases from J, the junction kept 11 bases outside the gene matches. CDR3 in DNA: TGTGCCAGCAGTTACCCGACGGCAGCGGGGGGTCTAGCCAAAAACATTCAGTACTTC. Its protein product is CASSYPTAAGGLAKNIQYF.

The V and J genes are TRBV27 and TRBJ1-3, with D uncertain. This CDR3 has 16 residues. Trimming removed 2 bases at V and 8 bases at J, with 19 bases between. CDR1 MNHEY and CDR2 SMNVEV come from the germline V gene (reference sequence). The CDR3 DNA is TGTGCCAGCAGTTTAAAAAACCCCCCTTTGTCAGACACCATATATTTT. This gives the protein CASSLKNPPLSDTIYF.

The genes are TRBV7-6 and TRBJ2-2; 10 nucleotides align to TRBD2. V lost 0 bases and J lost 4; bases outside the gene matches: 5. CDR1 and CDR2 (germline): SGHVS, FNYEAQ. The CDR3 extends over 17 amino acids. CDR3 in DNA: TGTGCCAGCAGCTTAGCCTTTGTAGCGGGAGGCACCGGGGAGCTGTTTTTT. This translates into CASSLAFVAGGTGELFF.